A single sample gave rise to the 30 T cell receptor beta chains below, sequenced in a study of blood T cell repertoires in COVID-19. Here immunoSEQ multiplex PCR was the method, and the copy in TCRdb shows in-frame clones only, minus some. The table lists 100,000 or so clones, around four fifths of them singletons. The sequenced material came from peripheral blood. The origin of the receptors is a woman aged 65 to 85 with active or convalescent COVID-19.

In regard to this clone: Other DNA sequences in the sample encode the same CDR3. The chain recombines TRBV6-5 with TRBJ1-1; 7 bases agree with TRBD1. The trim removed 6 bases at V and 2 bases at J, leaving 3 bases unmatched. From germline, CDR1 is MNHEY and CDR2 SVGAGI. The CDR3 sequence is 13 residues long. As DNA, the CDR3 is TGTGCCAGCAGACAGGGGTCCAACACTGAAGCTTTCTTT. This codes for CASRQGSNTEAFF.

This chain uses TRBV15 with TRBJ2-1; 8 nucleotides match TRBD2. V lost 5 bases and J lost 6; bases outside the gene matches: 27. This CDR3 is 21 amino acids long. Looked up from germline, CDR1 is LNHNV and CDR2 is YYDKDF (reference sequence). DNA for the CDR3: TGTGCCACCAGCTCCCGTCACCCCACCCGCCCGGGGGGGGCACCTCGCAATGAGCAGTTCTTC. As protein: CATSSRHPTRPGGAPRNEQFF.

The J gene is TRBJ1-3, the V gene TRBV6-1, with 9 bases fitting TRBD1. J gave up 4 bases and V 3 bases, and 4 bases lay outside the gene matches. Germline V gives CDR1 MNHNS, CDR2 SASEGT. The CDR3 sequence is 15 residues long. For the CDR3, the DNA is TGTGCCAGCAGTGATCCGGGACAGGGAGGAAACACCATATATTTT. This gives the protein CASSDPGQGGNTIYF.

The gene calls are TRBV7-2 and TRBJ2-2; 8 nucleotides align to TRBD2. Germline V gives CDR1 SGHTA, CDR2 FQGNSA. The CDR3 totals 15 residues. The ends lost 4 bases at V and 4 bases at J; junction bases unmatched: 5. In DNA form, the CDR3 reads TGTGCCAGCAGCTCCGGGGGGGCCGGCACCGGGGAGCTGTTTTTT. It translates to CASSSGGAGTGELFF.

Comment on this clone: Distinct nucleotide sequences in the sample also encode this CDR3. The rearrangement uses TRBV2 and TRBJ2-7; D possibly corresponds to TRBD1 (6 bases). V dropped 6 bases and J dropped 0 bases, with 6 bases sitting between them. Germline V lookup: CDR1 SNHLY, CDR2 FYNNEI. The CDR3 contains 12 residues. CDR3 coding DNA: TGTGCCAGCAGACAGGGCTCCTACGAGCAGTACTTC. This sequence encodes CASRQGSYEQYF.

This chain connects TRBV7-9 to TRBJ2-7; 7 nucleotides agree with TRBD1. V was clipped by 3 bases and J by 0 bases; unmatched bases: 5. CDR1 and CDR2 from the germline V gene are SEHNR and FQNEAQ (reference sequence). This CDR3 contains 15 residues. CDR3 coding DNA: TGTGCCAGCAGCTTGTCCGGGACAGACTCCTACGAGCAGTACTTC. Translation gives CASSLSGTDSYEQYF. Complete variable domain (other parts from reference TRBV7-9 and TRBJ2-7): DTGVSQNPRHKITKRGQNVTFRCDPISEHNRLYWYRQTLGQGPEFLTYFQNEAQLEKSRLLSDRFSAERPKGSFSTLEIQRTEQGDSAMYLCASSLSGTDSYEQYFGPGTRLTVT.

This sequence joins TRBV2 and TRBJ1-6; D unresolved. The V gene lost 3 bases and the J gene lost 7 bases, with 10 bases spanning the gap. The CDR3 totals 14 residues. In germline, CDR1 is SNHLY, CDR2 FYNNEI. The CDR3 DNA reads TGTGCCAGCAGTGATATTGCAGAAAATTCACCCCTCCACTTT. It translates to CASSDIAENSPLHF.

V usage is TRBV23-1 and J usage is TRBJ2-2; TRBD1 matches at 7 bases. TRBV23-1 is an open reading frame whose function is uncertain. The CDR3 spans 16 residues. With V trimmed by 2 bases and J by 4 bases, 7 bases remained unmatched. For the CDR3, the DNA is TGCGCCAGCAGTCAACTTAGGGGGCTGAGCACCGGGGAGCTGTTTTTT. It translates to CASSQLRGLSTGELFF.

The chain couples TRBV5-1 to TRBJ2-1, with TRBD2 identical over 9 bases. The CDR3 loop spans 14 amino acids. Trimming took 0 bases from V and 7 from J; bases not matched to a gene: 2. Germline V gene data show CDR1 as SGHRS and CDR2 as YFSETQ. The DNA for the CDR3 is TGCGCCAGCAGCTTGGGCGGGGGGGCAAATGAGCAGTTCTTC. Protein product: CASSLGGGANEQFF. Full variable domain (outside the CDR3, taken from reference TRBV5-1 and TRBJ2-1): KAGVTQTPRYLIKTRGQQVTLSCSPISGHRSVSWYQQTPGQGLQFLFEYFSETQRNKGNFPGRFSGRQFSNSRSEMNVSTLELGDSALYLCASSLGGGANEQFFGPGTRLTVL.

The chain has TRBV11-3 and TRBJ1-1, with 9 bases matching TRBD1. Germline CDR1 SGHNT, CDR2 YENEEA. This CDR3 has 15 amino acids. The V and J ends lost 5 bases and 4 bases, in that order; junction bases with no gene match: 8. The CDR3 protein is CASSPGTGWSTEAFF. CDR3 nucleotides: TGTGCCAGCAGCCCGGGGACAGGGTGGAGCACTGAAGCTTTCTTT.

The chain uses TRBV5-1 and TRBJ2-2; TRBD1 is a possible D gene (6 bases). This CDR3 region has 17 residues. The ends were cut back, 2 bases at V and 5 bases at J, with 19 bases in the middle. CDR1 is SGHRS, CDR2 YFSETQ, per germline. As DNA, the CDR3 is TGCGCCAGCAGCTTACAGGGACCCACACTACCAACCGGGGAGCTGTTTTTT. The encoded protein is CASSLQGPTLPTGELFF.

The V and J genes are TRBV29-1 and TRBJ2-2, with D possibly being TRBD2 (5 bases). Between the trimmed V and J ends, which lost 7 bases and 5 bases, there was a span of 17 bases. The germline V gene encodes CDR1 SQVTM and CDR2 ANQGSEA. This CDR3 comprises 14 residues. Written as DNA, the CDR3 is TGCAGCGCTGCCCTAGGACGGGAAACCGGGGAGCTGTTTTTT. Translated: CSAALGRETGELFF.

The genes are TRBV12-3 or TRBV12-4 and TRBJ2-1; D is ambiguous. The CDR3 has 13 amino acids. Trimming removed 1 base at V and 9 bases at J, with 10 bases between. CDR3 amino acids: CASSLVSRVEQFF. CDR3 coding DNA: TGTGCCAGCAGTTTAGTTTCTCGGGTTGAGCAGTTCTTC.

A single count supports this clone. The V gene is TRBV11-2, the J gene TRBJ1-1; D is undetermined. The CDR3 has 14 amino acids. V was pared by 5 bases and J by 1 base, with 11 bases between. CDR1 and CDR2 (germline): SGHAT, FQNNGV. CDR3 in amino acids: CASSDRPGNTEAFF. The CDR3 region has the DNA TGTGCCAGCAGCGACCGACCGGGGAACACTGAAGCTTTCTTT.

The genes are TRBV4-1 and TRBJ1-4; tentatively, D is TRBD1 (6 bases). This CDR3 spans 16 amino acids. Deletions cut 4 bases from V and 3 bases from J, with 15 bases between. In germline, CDR1 is MGHRA, CDR2 YSYEKL. The chain's CDR3 is CASSPQSPGANEKLFF. Here the CDR3 DNA reads TGCGCCAGCAGCCCCCAAAGCCCAGGGGCTAATGAAAAACTGTTTTTT.

V usage is TRBV5-4 and J usage is TRBJ2-7; D perhaps matches TRBD1 (6 bases). V lost 4 bases and J lost 0, with 11 bases in between. CDR3 length: 14 amino acids. Germline V lookup: CDR1 SGHNT, CDR2 YYREEE (reference sequence). The DNA of the CDR3 is TGTGCCAGCAGCACCCGGACAGACTCCTACGAGCAGTACTTC. The encoded protein is CASSTRTDSYEQYF.

The CDR3 spells CASSRTGEQPQHF. The CDR3 DNA follows: TGTGCCAGCAGTCGGACAGGGGAACAGCCCCAGCATTTT. The chain joins TRBV12-3 or TRBV12-4 to TRBJ1-5; TRBD1 agrees at 9 bases. V shed 5 bases and J 7 bases; nucleotides not matched to a gene: 3. The length of the CDR3 is 13 residues.

This rearrangement joins TRBV2 to TRBJ2-1, with TRBD1 identical over 9 bases. Germline V CDR1 and CDR2: SNHLY, FYNNEI. V dropped 8 bases and J dropped 7; count of bases not matched to a gene: 3. There are 12 residues in the CDR3. The CDR3 nucleotides read TGTGCCAGCGGACAGGGGTGGAATGAGCAGTTCTTC. Amino acid sequence: CASGQGWNEQFF.

The chain links TRBV5-4 to TRBJ2-3, with D tentatively TRBD1 (6 bases). Germline lookup yields CDR1 SGHNT and CDR2 YYREEE (reference sequence). The CDR3 sequence is 15 residues long. V lost 6 bases and J 0 bases, leaving 14 bases between the germline ends. DNA for the CDR3: TGTGCCAGCACCTCAAAGAGGGGGAGCACAGATACGCAGTATTTT. Protein product: CASTSKRGSTDTQYF.

This chain joins TRBV21-1 and TRBJ2-5; the table assigns TRBD2, which was not confirmed against the DNA. TRBV21-1 is annotated as a pseudogene. The CDR3 runs to 11 residues. CDR3 in amino acids: CAGGARETQYF. The CDR3 region has the DNA TGTGCCGGAGGAGCCCGGGAGACCCAGTACTTC.

The chain recombines TRBV5-4 with TRBJ2-3; TRBD2 agrees at 7 bases. This CDR3 is 16 amino acids long. The germline gives CDR1 SGHNT, CDR2 YYREEE (reference sequence). Trimming at V came to 6 bases and at J to 0 bases, leaving 10 bases not matched to a gene. The CDR3: CASNKRELASTDTQYF. The DNA of the CDR3 is TGTGCCAGCAACAAAAGGGAACTAGCGAGCACAGATACGCAGTATTTT.

The gene calls are TRBV6-5 and TRBJ1-1, with D tentatively TRBD1 (6 bases). The V and J ends lost 5 bases and 7 bases respectively, with 14 bases between them. The germline CDR1 and CDR2 sequences are MNHEY and SVGAGI. This CDR3 has 13 residues. CDR3 sequence reads: CASSRALTGEAFF. DNA of the CDR3: TGTGCCAGCAGTCGCGCCTTGACAGGTGAAGCTTTCTTT.

This chain joins TRBV7-2 and TRBJ1-4; D may be TRBD1 (6 bases). The germline gives CDR1 SGHTA, CDR2 FQGNSA. V shed 1 base and J shed 7 bases, with 10 bases lying between them. The CDR3 has 14 residues. CDR3 in DNA: TGTGCCAGCAGCTTAGGGACAGCCTTTGAAAAACTGTTTTTT. It yields the protein CASSLGTAFEKLFF.

This chain uses TRBV2 with TRBJ2-1, with 8 nucleotides matching TRBD2. The V gene's germline CDR1 is SNHLY and CDR2 FYNNEI. V dropped 6 bases and J dropped 1; count of bases not matched to a gene: 8. CDR3 length: 16 amino acids. The DNA for the CDR3 is TGTGCCAGCAGAACACTAGCGGCCAATTCCTACAATGAGCAGTTCTTC. Translated: CASRTLAANSYNEQFF.

V usage is TRBV7-6 and J usage is TRBJ1-2, with a tentative D call TRBD1 (5 bases). Germline CDR1 reads SGHVS; CDR2 reads FNYEAQ. The CDR3 has 16 amino acids. The V and J ends lost 5 bases and 6 bases respectively, with 22 bases between them. CDR3 sequence (DNA): TGTGCCAGCAGCAAGGACGCGGGGCGGTTTACGGATGGCTACACCTTC. It specifies CASSKDAGRFTDGYTF.

V is TRBV27 and J is TRBJ1-4; a weak D match, TRBD1 (5 bases). Germline V lookup: CDR1 MNHEY, CDR2 SMNVEV (reference sequence). The V gene lost 5 bases and the J gene lost 9 bases, with 22 bases spanning the gap. The CDR3 runs to 16 residues. CDR3 protein: CASSLSWGVNLKKLFF. CDR3 nucleotides: TGTGCCAGCAGTCTCTCGTGGGGGGTGAACCTCAAAAAACTGTTTTTT.

The chain carries TRBV12-3 or TRBV12-4 and TRBJ1-1, with D perhaps TRBD1 (6 bases). V was pared by 7 bases and J by 5 bases, with 11 bases between. CDR3 size: 12 residues. The CDR3 protein is CASILRGTEAFF. CDR3 DNA sequence: TGTGCCAGCATCTTAAGGGGGACTGAAGCTTTCTTT.

This sequence joins TRBV10-2 and TRBJ1-2; a weak D match, TRBD1 (6 bases). This CDR3 region has 14 residues. Germline V gives CDR1 WSHSY, CDR2 SAAADI. V lost 8 bases and J 6 bases, leaving 19 bases between the germline ends. As DNA, the CDR3 is TGCGCCAGCCTTATGCAGGGGTCCCTCAATGGCTACACCTTC. Its protein is CASLMQGSLNGYTF.

This clone showed up just once. The chain combines TRBV15 with TRBJ2-3, with D unresolved. CDR1 and CDR2 (germline): LNHNV, YYDKDF (reference sequence). The CDR3 spans 16 residues. The V end was cut by 1 base, the J end by 1 base, with 12 bases between. The CDR3 region is CATSRGSSAGTDTQYF. The CDR3 coding sequence is TGTGCCACCAGCAGAGGAAGCAGCGCTGGCACAGATACGCAGTATTTT.

The CDR3 nucleotides are TGTGCCAGCCGACTAAGGAGGAACACTGAAGCTTTCTTT. Its protein is CASRLRRNTEAFF. This chain joins TRBV6-5 and TRBJ1-1; D is undetermined. The CDR3 has 13 amino acids. The germline V gene has CDR1 MNHEY and CDR2 SVGAGI. The V end was cut by 8 bases, the J end by 1 base, with 11 bases between.